The T cell receptor beta chain described here comes from a study of control samples from healthy donors and cancer patients. CDR3 size: 16 residues. The V gene end was trimmed by 4 bases and the J gene end by 1 base; junction bases not matched to a gene: 8. Germline V CDR1 and CDR2: SGHRS, YFSETQ. TCRdb keeps only in-frame clones here, not all; method: immunoSEQ multiplex PCR. The data hold under 70,000 clones, with about nine tenths observed a single time. The origin of this receptor is a woman aged 45-60 years with colorectal cancer. The sequenced material came from PBMCs. The V and J genes are TRBV5-1 and TRBJ2-1; TRBD1 matches at 7 bases. The CDR3 region has the DNA TGCGCCAGCAGCCCGGACAGGCGAGGGTCCTACAATGAGCAGTTCTTC. Translating it yields CASSPDRRGSYNEQFF.